This record covers a single TCR beta chain. Its antigen remains unknown. Per the original methods: Building a distant-metastasis classifier for papillary thyroid cancer drew on CDR3 differences across clinicopathological groups. With MiXCR, TCRdb called clones anew from the PCR reads. These V and J calls are TCRdb output, not the study's own analysis. The table records tens of thousands of clones, 15% of them present only once. Thyroid surgery had not been preceded by any treatment in any patient. The source of the sample is a study of metastatic and nonmetastatic thyroid tumors. Study-level information: It was across blood and tumor or nodule tissue from malignant and benign thyroid patients that repertoires were compared. Points from the study as a whole: Benign nodules were reported to have significantly lower TCR beta diversity than malignant thyroid tumors, in blood and tumor.

Deletions cut 6 bases from V and 3 bases from J, with 15 bases between. Germline assignment: CDR1 MNHNS and CDR2 SASEGT. CDR3 length: 14 residues. This TCR was recovered from a male donor with papillary thyroid cancer or a benign thyroid nodule (not recorded which). Some clones in this sample may be carry-over from other donors' samples. The chain carries TRBV6-1 and TRBJ2-7; either TRBD1 or TRBD2 may supply D (7 bases each). Sequencing was carried out using blood. The CDR3 DNA reads as TGTGCCAGCAGCCAGGGGGGGGTGATCTACGAGCAGTACTTC. It translates to CASSQGGVIYEQYF.